Presented here are 32 T cell receptor beta chains from one specimen sequenced in a study of OX40 agonist ivuxolimab in advanced cancers. Sequencing was performed with immunoSEQ multiplex PCR; in TCRdb, only in-frame clones are kept and a portion is missing. The profile shows some 58,000 clones, roughly nine tenths of them singletons. This sample comprised CD4+ or CD8+ T cells sorted from blood, obtained in a trial of the OX40 agonist ivuxolimab. These receptor sequences come from an adult with an advanced solid tumor such as melanoma, head and neck, liver or kidney cancer.

The chain is built from TRBV2 and TRBJ1-2; maybe TRBD1 (5 bases). CDR1 and CDR2 from the germline V gene are SNHLY and FYNNEI. The CDR3 loop spans 15 amino acids. The V and J ends lost 3 bases and 4 bases respectively, with 15 bases between them. CDR3 coding DNA: TGTGCCAGCAGTGAGTCCAGGGTGTTGAGCTATGGCTACACCTTC. Translation: CASSESRVLSYGYTF.

On this clone itself: The identical CDR3 is also encoded by other nucleotide sequences in the sample. The chain is built from TRBV27 and TRBJ1-2, with 9 bases identical to TRBD1. CDR1 and CDR2 from the germline V gene are MNHEY and SMNVEV (reference sequence). V was clipped by 3 bases and J by 7 bases; unmatched bases: 15. The CDR3 is 17 amino acids. Here the CDR3 DNA reads TGTGCCAGCAGTTTTTTGGGTCGAACAGGGGGCGGTAGTGGCTACACCTTC. This translates into CASSFLGRTGGGSGYTF.

The V call is TRBV29-1, the J call TRBJ1-1; 7 bases line up with TRBD1. CDR1 is SQVTM and CDR2 is ANQGSEA in the germline V gene. This CDR3 contains 18 residues. The V and J ends lost 4 bases and 0 bases, in that order; junction bases with no gene match: 17. CDR3: CSVGQGGGLFNMNTEAFF. The CDR3 bases are TGCAGCGTTGGACAGGGTGGGGGTTTATTCAATATGAACACTGAAGCTTTCTTT.

The genes are TRBV27 and TRBJ2-7; possibly TRBD2 for D (5 bases). Per the germline V gene, CDR1 is MNHEY and CDR2 is SMNVEV (reference sequence). Deletions cut 3 bases from V and 3 bases from J, with 12 bases between. The CDR3 loop spans 14 amino acids. This chain's CDR3 is CASSFRGRFYEQYF. CDR3 nucleotides: TGTGCCAGCAGTTTTAGAGGGCGGTTCTACGAGCAGTACTTC.

V and J are TRBV19 and TRBJ1-4; 7 bases agree with TRBD1. The CDR3 consists of 19 residues. Trimming removed 3 bases from V and 0 bases from J; junction bases left unmatched: 13. The V gene's germline CDR1 is LNHDA and CDR2 SQIVND (reference sequence). This CDR3 is CASSIGFWDRGTTNEKLFF. DNA for the CDR3: TGTGCCAGTAGTATTGGTTTTTGGGACAGAGGCACAACTAATGAAAAACTGTTTTTT.

This chain uses TRBV5-3 with TRBJ1-4; a weak D match, TRBD1 (6 bases). TRBV5-3 is designated an ORF whose function remains uncertain. With 4 bases removed from V and 8 bases from J, the gap between germline ends came to 18 bases. The CDR3 spans 15 residues. CDR3 residues: CARSLPGQLNEKLFF. The CDR3 DNA follows: TGTGCCAGAAGCCTCCCGGGACAACTGAACGAAAAACTGTTTTTT.

This chain joins TRBV6-5 and TRBJ2-7; unclear D gene. V shed 5 bases and J shed 6 bases, with 17 bases lying between them. CDR1 and CDR2 from the germline V gene are MNHEY and SVGAGI. CDR3 size: 14 residues. In nucleotides, the CDR3 is TGTGCCAGCAGTGTGAAGGGATTGCAGCGCGAGCAGTACTTC. This sequence encodes CASSVKGLQREQYF.

V usage is TRBV5-6 and J usage is TRBJ2-7; 7 bases are a match to TRBD1. The CDR3 consists of 15 residues. Trimming removed 6 bases from V and 0 bases from J; junction bases left unmatched: 9. Germline assignment: CDR1 SGHDT and CDR2 YYEEEE. Here the CDR3 reads CASIVMGQNSYEQYF. CDR3 sequence (DNA): TGTGCCAGCATCGTTATGGGACAGAACTCCTACGAGCAGTACTTC.

The rearrangement links TRBV19 to TRBJ1-5; 8 bases are a match to TRBD1. Trimming cost V 7 bases and J 7 bases; bases outside gene matches: 6. The CDR3 totals 13 residues. Germline lookup yields CDR1 LNHDA and CDR2 SQIVND (reference sequence). The CDR3 sequence: CASNDRGGQPQHF. CDR3 coding DNA: TGTGCCAGTAACGACAGGGGAGGACAGCCCCAGCATTTT. Supplemented by reference TRBV19 and TRBJ1-5, the full variable domain reads DGGITQSPKYLFRKEGQNVTLSCEQNLNHDAMYWYRQDPGQGLRLIYYSQIVNDFQKGDIAEGYSVSREKKESFPLTVTSAQKNPTAFYLCASNDRGGQPQHFGDGTRLSIL.

The rearrangement links TRBV30 to TRBJ2-7, with a possible D match to TRBD2 (6 bases). V lost 3 bases to trimming and J lost 0 bases, with 9 bases between them. CDR1 and CDR2 from the germline V gene are GTSNPN and SVGIG (reference sequence). This CDR3 spans 13 amino acids. The CDR3 spells CAWRDGSSYEQYF. The CDR3 DNA follows: TGTGCCTGGAGGGACGGGAGCTCCTACGAGCAGTACTTC.

The chain links TRBV30 to TRBJ2-7; no definite D call. Between the trimmed V and J ends, which lost 2 bases and 2 bases, there was a span of 7 bases. CDR1 and CDR2 from the germline V gene are GTSNPN and SVGIG (reference sequence). The CDR3 is 12 residues long. CDR3 nucleotides: TGTGCCTGGAGTCCCAGTCCCTACGAGCAGTACTTC. It translates to CAWSPSPYEQYF.

This chain connects TRBV19 to TRBJ1-2, with TRBD1 identical over 8 bases. This CDR3 region has 13 residues. The V gene's germline CDR1 is LNHDA and CDR2 SQIVND (reference sequence). V gave up 5 bases and J gave up 5 bases; unmatched junction bases: 4. CDR3 residues: CASSPGTGYGYTF. CDR3 bases: TGTGCCAGTAGTCCCGGGACAGGATATGGCTACACCTTC.

The rearrangement links TRBV28 to TRBJ1-1; a possible D gene is TRBD1 (6 bases). The CDR3 has 15 residues. Germline CDR1 reads MDHEN; CDR2 reads SYDVKM. V lost 7 bases to trimming and J lost 9 bases, with 24 bases between them. CDR3 in DNA: TGTGCCAGCACTCGCGCGTCTTGGGGGGCCCCGAAAGCTTTCTTT. Its translation: CASTRASWGAPKAFF.

This clone showed up just a few times. J is TRBJ1-1 and V is TRBV7-9; D gene unclear. The CDR3 length is 12 residues. Germline CDR1 reads SEHNR; CDR2 reads FQNEAQ (reference sequence). The V end was cut by 5 bases, the J end by 6 bases, with 10 bases between. In DNA form, the CDR3 reads TGTGCCAGCAGCCTTCATCGTTCTGAAGCTTTCTTT. Protein product: CASSLHRSEAFF.

This rearrangement joins TRBV5-1 to TRBJ2-3; unclear D gene. Trimming took off 0 bases at V and 6 bases at J, with 11 bases between the two ends. CDR3 length: 14 residues. Per germline, CDR1 SGHRS and CDR2 YFSETQ. DNA of the CDR3: TGCGCCAGCAGCTTGGACAAGCCGCTTGATACGCAGTATTTT. Its translation is CASSLDKPLDTQYF.

J is TRBJ2-1 and V is TRBV7-2; no clear D gene. CDR1 is SGHTA and CDR2 is FQGNSA in the germline V gene. The CDR3 has 12 residues. The germline V and J ends were trimmed by 3 bases and 7 bases, with 7 bases remaining between them. Here the CDR3 reads CASSFGINEQFF. The CDR3 DNA reads as TGTGCCAGCAGCTTCGGAATAAATGAGCAGTTCTTC.

J is TRBJ2-1 and V is TRBV5-1; unclear D gene. The CDR3 is made up of 13 amino acids. The germline gives CDR1 SGHRS, CDR2 YFSETQ. V dropped 4 bases and J dropped 8 bases, with 13 bases sitting between them. The CDR3 DNA reads TGCGCCAGCAGCCTACAGACGGGCGATGAGCAGTTCTTC. Its protein product is CASSLQTGDEQFF.

V is TRBV2 and J is TRBJ1-6; 7 positions agree with TRBD1. Germline V gene sequence: CDR1 SNHLY, CDR2 FYNNEI. V shed 5 bases, J shed 7 bases, and the junction held 8 bases outside the gene matches. The CDR3 length is 15 residues. The CDR3 DNA sequence: TGTGCCAGCAGTCAAACTACAGGGGTGAATTCACCCCTCCACTTT. It translates to CASSQTTGVNSPLHF.

The chain couples TRBV4-1 to TRBJ2-3; 14 nucleotides align to TRBD2. The CDR3 consists of 20 residues. Germline V gene lookup returns CDR1 MGHRA and CDR2 YSYEKL. Germline trimming cut 2 bases from V and 4 bases from J; bases unmatched to any gene: 14. The DNA of the CDR3 is TGCGCCAGCAGCCAACTGAAAGTTGCGACTAGCGGGGGGGCTCCAGATACGCAGTATTTT. Its translation is CASSQLKVATSGGAPDTQYF.

The chain joins TRBV18 to TRBJ1-1; D call uncertain. Deletions cut 8 bases from V and 1 base from J, with 11 bases between. The CDR3 consists of 13 residues. In germline, CDR1 is KGHSH, CDR2 LQKENI. The CDR3 protein is CASAQAQNTEAFF. The CDR3 DNA sequence: TGTGCCAGCGCCCAGGCGCAGAACACTGAAGCTTTCTTT.

The rearrangement uses TRBV7-2 and TRBJ2-7; 8 bases are a match to TRBD2. The length of the CDR3 is 14 residues. V lost 2 bases to trimming and J lost 3 bases; unmatched junction nucleotides: 3. Germline V gene data show CDR1 as SGHTA and CDR2 as FQGNSA. The CDR3 bases are TGTGCCAGCAGCTTATTAGCGGGGATCTACGAGCAGTACTTC. This codes for CASSLLAGIYEQYF.

This rearrangement joins TRBV2 to TRBJ1-1, with D possibly TRBD1 on 5 matching bases. V was shortened by 7 bases and J by 7 bases, with 19 bases between the two germline ends. The germline CDR1 and CDR2 sequences are SNHLY and FYNNEI. This CDR3 is 14 amino acids long. The CDR3, as DNA: TGTGCCAGCAAGCTGGAAAAGGGGACGGTTGAAGCTTTCTTT. It is translated as CASKLEKGTVEAFF.

The rearrangement links TRBV4-2 to TRBJ1-2; 8 positions agree with TRBD1. With V trimmed by 1 base and J by 7 bases, 8 bases remained unmatched. The germline CDR1 and CDR2 sequences are LGHNA and YNFKEQ. The CDR3 sequence is 15 residues long. CDR3 bases: TGTGCCAGCAGCCAAGTCATCAGGGGGCAGGTTGGCTACACCTTC. Translation gives CASSQVIRGQVGYTF.

The J gene is TRBJ2-2, the V gene TRBV6-5; 9 positions match TRBD1. Trimming removed 4 bases from V and 0 bases from J; junction bases left unmatched: 3. The CDR3 consists of 16 residues. Looked up from germline, CDR1 is MNHEY and CDR2 is SVGAGI. This CDR3 is CASSLTGGANTGELFF. CDR3 bases: TGTGCCAGCAGTTTAACAGGGGGCGCGAACACCGGGGAGCTGTTTTTT.

J is TRBJ2-3 and V is TRBV7-2; D not resolved. The CDR3 spans 12 residues. Germline CDR1 SGHTA, CDR2 FQGNSA. V lost 0 bases, J lost 7 bases, and 5 bases lay in between. CDR3 sequence reads: CASSLARNTQYF. In DNA, the CDR3 is TGTGCCAGCAGCTTAGCGCGGAATACGCAGTATTTT. The full variable domain, in which reference TRBV7-2 and TRBJ2-3 provide the parts outside the CDR3, is GAGVSQSPSNKVTEKGKDVELRCDPISGHTALYWYRQSLGQGLEFLIYFQGNSAPDKSGLPSDRFSAERTGGSVSTLTIQRTQQEDSAVYLCASSLARNTQYFGPGTRLTVL.

This chain joins TRBV6-1 and TRBJ2-5, with 8 bases lining up with TRBD1. V was clipped by 6 bases and J by 4 bases; unmatched bases: 10. Per the germline V gene, CDR1 is MNHNS and CDR2 is SASEGT. The CDR3 runs to 15 residues. The CDR3 reads CASSHRTGIGETQYF. CDR3 in DNA: TGTGCCAGCAGCCACAGGACAGGGATAGGAGAGACCCAGTACTTC.

This clone has just one count. The rearrangement uses TRBV5-5 and TRBJ1-1; 7 positions match TRBD1. CDR3 length: 17 amino acids. From germline, CDR1 is SGHKS and CDR2 YYEKEE (reference sequence). V was clipped by 4 bases and J by 3 bases; unmatched bases: 15. This CDR3 is CASSRTVIQTGYTEAFF. In DNA, the CDR3 is TGTGCCAGCAGCCGCACCGTAATTCAGACAGGGTACACTGAAGCTTTCTTT.

This CDR3 reads CASSFRGTTTDTQYF. Written as DNA, the CDR3 is TGTGCCAGCAGCTTCAGGGGAACAACCACAGATACGCAGTATTTT. The chain links TRBV7-9 to TRBJ2-3; D may be TRBD1 (6 bases). Trimming cost V 3 bases and J 2 bases, with 12 bases left between them. The germline V gene has CDR1 SEHNR and CDR2 FQNEAQ (reference sequence). The CDR3 runs 15 residues.

In DNA form, the CDR3 reads TGCGCCAGCAGCGGACTCAGGACTAGCGGGAGGAGTGAGCAGTTCTTC. It encodes CASSGLRTSGRSEQFF. The J gene is TRBJ2-1, the V gene TRBV10-1, with TRBD2 matching 14 bases. The CDR3 extends over 16 amino acids. Germline assignment: CDR1 WNHNN and CDR2 SYGVQD (reference sequence). The V segment lost 6 bases and the J segment 9 bases; nucleotides outside the gene matches: 10.

The gene calls are TRBV28 and TRBJ2-2; TRBD1 matches 8 bases. The length of the CDR3 is 15 residues. The germline CDR1 and CDR2 sequences are MDHEN and SYDVKM. With V trimmed by 5 bases and J by 4 bases, 6 bases remained unmatched. The CDR3 coding sequence is TGTGCCAGCAGTGAAGACAGGGGTCGCACCGGGGAGCTGTTTTTT. It encodes CASSEDRGRTGELFF.

The J gene is TRBJ1-5, the V gene TRBV2, with no clear D. Germline lookup yields CDR1 SNHLY and CDR2 FYNNEI. The V end lost 7 bases, the J end lost 3 bases, and 13 bases lay between the germline ends. CDR3 length equals 14 residues. The CDR3 DNA reads as TGTGCCAGCAAGTCCGGGAGACTCAATCAGCCCCAGCATTTT. This sequence encodes CASKSGRLNQPQHF.

The chain recombines TRBV6-1 with TRBJ1-5; possibly TRBD1 for D (6 bases). The V end lost 7 bases, the J end lost 2 bases, and 15 bases lay between the germline ends. There are 15 residues in the CDR3. Germline CDR1 and CDR2: MNHNS and SASEGT. CDR3 DNA sequence: TGTGCCAGCATATCGGGGGGCGCCGGCAATCAGCCCCAGCATTTT. Protein product: CASISGGAGNQPQHF.